This T cell receptor (beta chain) was identified during a study of OX40 agonist ivuxolimab in advanced cancers. Study-level information: As their treatment, patients were administered ivuxolimab, an agonistic anti-OX40 (CD134) antibody. Earlier anti-PD-1, anti-PD-L1 or anti-CTLA-4 therapy was permitted; about 39% had received some. One hepatocellular carcinoma and two cutaneous melanoma patients partially responded. Study-level findings and limits: Expanded clones tended on average to be more numerous among CD8+ T cells than CD4+.

TCRdb's copy holds only in-frame clones and misses some; the assay was immunoSEQ multiplex PCR. The sample yields some 35,000 clones, 85% seen once. Looked up from germline, CDR1 is MNHNS and CDR2 is SASEGT. The ends lost 4 bases at V and 1 base at J; junction bases unmatched: 5. CDR3 length: 15 amino acids. In regard to this clone: Its antigen is undetermined.

Sequencing was performed on CD4+ or CD8+ T cells sorted from blood, taken in a trial of the OX40 agonist ivuxolimab. The sequence derives from an adult with an advanced solid tumor such as melanoma, head and neck, liver or kidney cancer. This chain joins TRBV6-1 and TRBJ1-1; the match to TRBD1 covers 8 bases. The CDR3 region has the DNA TGTGCCAGCAGTGCCGCCGGGACAGGGAACACTGAAGCTTTCTTT. Protein product: CASSAAGTGNTEAFF.